Below, 2 T cell receptor beta chains from the same sample are listed, as sequenced in a study of cytomegalovirus exposure and HLA in healthy donors. The PCR contained 60 Vbeta and 13 Jbeta primers. Sequencing used immunoSEQ multiplex PCR; TCRdb keeps in-frame clones, though not all of them. The data contain about 100,000 clones, approximately 64% of them singletons. Sequencing was done on a sample of PBMCs. The receptors stem from a human donor in good health.

The V call is TRBV11-2, the J call TRBJ2-7; 10 nucleotides align to TRBD1. Losses at the gene ends were 4 bases for V and 2 bases for J; bases not matched to a gene: 11. In germline, CDR1 is SGHAT, CDR2 FQNNGV. The CDR3 consists of 17 residues. The CDR3 DNA reads as TGTGCCAGCAGCTCGGGACAGGGGTTAGTGGGGGCCTACGAGCAGTACTTC. This sequence encodes CASSSGQGLVGAYEQYF.

This chain links TRBV30 with TRBJ2-7; no firm D call. Germline V gene sequence: CDR1 GTSNPN, CDR2 SVGIG (reference sequence). Trimming left V 0 bases short and J 0 bases short, with 6 bases between. The CDR3 extends over 13 amino acids. The CDR3 region is CAWSVVSSYEQYF. In DNA, the CDR3 is TGTGCCTGGAGTGTGGTGAGCTCCTACGAGCAGTACTTC.